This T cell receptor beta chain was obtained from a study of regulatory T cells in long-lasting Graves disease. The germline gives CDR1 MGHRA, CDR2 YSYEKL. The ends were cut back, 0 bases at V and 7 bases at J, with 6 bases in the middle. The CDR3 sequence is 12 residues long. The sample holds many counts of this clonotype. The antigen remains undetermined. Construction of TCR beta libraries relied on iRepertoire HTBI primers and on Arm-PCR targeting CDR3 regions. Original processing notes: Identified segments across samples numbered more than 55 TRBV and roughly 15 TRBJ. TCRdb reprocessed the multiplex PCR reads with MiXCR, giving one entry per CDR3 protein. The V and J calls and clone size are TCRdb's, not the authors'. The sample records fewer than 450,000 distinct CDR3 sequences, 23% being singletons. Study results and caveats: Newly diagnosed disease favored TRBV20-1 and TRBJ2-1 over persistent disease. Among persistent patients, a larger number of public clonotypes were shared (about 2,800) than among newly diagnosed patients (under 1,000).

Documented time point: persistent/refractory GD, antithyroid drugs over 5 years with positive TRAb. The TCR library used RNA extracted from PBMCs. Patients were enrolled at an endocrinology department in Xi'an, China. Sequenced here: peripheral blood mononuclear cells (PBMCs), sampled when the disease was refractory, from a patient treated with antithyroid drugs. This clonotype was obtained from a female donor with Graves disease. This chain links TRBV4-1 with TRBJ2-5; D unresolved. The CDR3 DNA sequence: TGCGCCAGCAGCCAAGATGCGTTGACCCAGTACTTC. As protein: CASSQDALTQYF.